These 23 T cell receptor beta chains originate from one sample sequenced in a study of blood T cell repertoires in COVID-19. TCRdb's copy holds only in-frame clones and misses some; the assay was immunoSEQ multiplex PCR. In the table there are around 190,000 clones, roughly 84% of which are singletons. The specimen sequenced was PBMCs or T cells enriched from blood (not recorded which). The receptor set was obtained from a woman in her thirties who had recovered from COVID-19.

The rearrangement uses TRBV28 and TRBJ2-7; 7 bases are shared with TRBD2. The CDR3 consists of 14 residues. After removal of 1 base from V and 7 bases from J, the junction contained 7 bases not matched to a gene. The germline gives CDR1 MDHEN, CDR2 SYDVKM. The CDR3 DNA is TGTGCCAGCAGTTTATTTCGTCAGGGAGGGGAGCAGTACGTC. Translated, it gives CASSLFRQGGEQYV.

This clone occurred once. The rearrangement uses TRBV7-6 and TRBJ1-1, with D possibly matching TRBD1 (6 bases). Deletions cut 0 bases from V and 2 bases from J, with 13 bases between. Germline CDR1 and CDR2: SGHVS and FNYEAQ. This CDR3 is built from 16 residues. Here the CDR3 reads CASSLAPGVGNTEAFF. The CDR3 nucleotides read TGTGCCAGCAGCTTAGCGCCAGGGGTCGGAAACACTGAAGCTTTCTTT. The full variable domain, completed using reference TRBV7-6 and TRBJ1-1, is GAGVSQSPRYKVTKRGQDVALRCDPISGHVSLYWYRQALGQGPEFLTYFNYEAQQDKSGLPNDRFSAERPEGSISTLTIQRTEQRDSAMYRCASSLAPGVGNTEAFFGQGTRLTVV.

The CDR3 here is CASSQGMAGYGYTF. The CDR3 DNA is TGTGCCAGCAGCCAAGGTATGGCAGGGTATGGCTACACCTTC. The chain recombines TRBV3-1 (or the pseudogene TRBV3-2) with TRBJ1-2, with D tentatively TRBD1 (5 bases). Germline V gene lookup returns CDR1 LGHDT and CDR2 YNNKEL (reference sequence). The CDR3 contains 14 residues. The ends were cut back, 1 base at V and 5 bases at J, with 11 bases in the middle.

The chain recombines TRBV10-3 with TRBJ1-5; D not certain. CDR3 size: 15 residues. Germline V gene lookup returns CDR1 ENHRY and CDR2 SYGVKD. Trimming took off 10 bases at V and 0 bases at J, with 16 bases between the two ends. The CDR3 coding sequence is TGTGCCACCAGGTCGCGAGTCTATAGCAATCAGCCCCAGCATTTT. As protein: CATRSRVYSNQPQHF.

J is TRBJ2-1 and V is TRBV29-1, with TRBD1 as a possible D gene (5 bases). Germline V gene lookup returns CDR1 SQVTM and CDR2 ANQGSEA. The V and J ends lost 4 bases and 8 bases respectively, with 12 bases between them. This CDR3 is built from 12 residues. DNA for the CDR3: TGCAGCGTTGCTCCTCAGGGTTATGAGCAGTTCTTC. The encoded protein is CSVAPQGYEQFF.

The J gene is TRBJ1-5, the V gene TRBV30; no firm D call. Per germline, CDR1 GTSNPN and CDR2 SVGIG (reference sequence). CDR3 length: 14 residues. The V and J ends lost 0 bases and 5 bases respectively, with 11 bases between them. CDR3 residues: CAWSVLVGDQPQHF. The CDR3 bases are TGTGCCTGGAGTGTACTGGTCGGGGATCAGCCCCAGCATTTT.

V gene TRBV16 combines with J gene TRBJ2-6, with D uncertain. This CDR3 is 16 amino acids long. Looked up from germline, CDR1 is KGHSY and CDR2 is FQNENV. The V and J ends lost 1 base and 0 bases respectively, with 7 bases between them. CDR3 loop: CASSQFRSSGANVLTF. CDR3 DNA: TGTGCCAGCAGCCAATTCCGTTCCTCTGGGGCCAACGTCCTGACTTTC.

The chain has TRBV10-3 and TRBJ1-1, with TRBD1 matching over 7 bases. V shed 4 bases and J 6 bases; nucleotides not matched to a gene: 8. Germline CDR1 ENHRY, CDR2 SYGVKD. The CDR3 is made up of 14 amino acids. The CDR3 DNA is TGTGCCATCAGTGCCCCAGGGGGGTTCTCTGAAGCTTTCTTT. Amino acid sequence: CAISAPGGFSEAFF.

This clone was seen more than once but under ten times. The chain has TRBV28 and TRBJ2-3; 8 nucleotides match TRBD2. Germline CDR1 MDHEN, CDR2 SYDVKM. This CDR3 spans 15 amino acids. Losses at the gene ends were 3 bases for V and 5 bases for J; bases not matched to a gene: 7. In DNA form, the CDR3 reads TGTGCCAGCAGTTTCATTAGCGGGAAGGGAGATACGCAGTATTTT. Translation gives CASSFISGKGDTQYF.

The CDR3 DNA sequence: TGTGCCAGCTCACCACCGCGGAGACGGTTAGACACCGGGGAGCTGTTTTTT. Protein: CASSPPRRRLDTGELFF. This chain uses TRBV18 with TRBJ2-2; D unresolved. Germline assignment: CDR1 KGHSH and CDR2 LQKENI. The CDR3 consists of 17 residues. The V end lost 0 bases, the J end lost 3 bases, and 14 bases lay between the germline ends.

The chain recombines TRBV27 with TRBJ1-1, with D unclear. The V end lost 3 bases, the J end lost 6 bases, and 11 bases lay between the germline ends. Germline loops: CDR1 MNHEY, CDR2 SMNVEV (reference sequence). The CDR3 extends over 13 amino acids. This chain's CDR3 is CASSFAGPPEAFF. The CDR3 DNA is TGTGCCAGCAGTTTTGCGGGTCCCCCTGAAGCTTTCTTT.

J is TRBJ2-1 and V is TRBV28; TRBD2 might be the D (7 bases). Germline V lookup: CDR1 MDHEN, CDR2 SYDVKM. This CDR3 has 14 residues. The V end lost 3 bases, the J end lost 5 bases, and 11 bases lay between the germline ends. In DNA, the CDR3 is TGTGCCAGCAGTTTGGGGGGGGGCCACAATGAGCAGTTCTTC. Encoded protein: CASSLGGGHNEQFF. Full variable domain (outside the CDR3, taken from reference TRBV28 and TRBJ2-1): DVKVTQSSRYLVKRTGEKVFLECVQDMDHENMFWYRQDPGLGLRLIYFSYDVKMKEKGDIPEGYSVSREKKERFSLILESASTNQTSMYLCASSLGGGHNEQFFGPGTRLTVL.

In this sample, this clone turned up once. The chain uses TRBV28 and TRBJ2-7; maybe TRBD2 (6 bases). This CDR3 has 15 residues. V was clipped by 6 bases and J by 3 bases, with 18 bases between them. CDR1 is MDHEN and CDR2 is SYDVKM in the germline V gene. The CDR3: CASSSGTPVGYEQYV. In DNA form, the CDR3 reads TGTGCCAGCAGCTCCGGGACTCCCGTGGGCTACGAGCAGTACGTC.

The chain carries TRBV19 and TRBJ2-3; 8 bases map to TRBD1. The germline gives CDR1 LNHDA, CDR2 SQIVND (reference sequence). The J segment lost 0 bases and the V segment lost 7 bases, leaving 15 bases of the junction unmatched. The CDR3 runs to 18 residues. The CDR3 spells CASTDRAFPGRSTDTQYF. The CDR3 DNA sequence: TGTGCCAGTACGGACAGGGCCTTCCCCGGACGCAGCACAGATACGCAGTATTTT.

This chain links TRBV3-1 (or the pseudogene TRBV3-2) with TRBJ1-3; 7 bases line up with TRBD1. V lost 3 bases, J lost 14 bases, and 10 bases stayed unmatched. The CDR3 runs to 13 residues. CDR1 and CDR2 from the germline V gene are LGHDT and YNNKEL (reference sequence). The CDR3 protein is CASSQAGQARVYF. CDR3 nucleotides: TGTGCCAGCAGCCAGGCCGGACAGGCCAGAGTATATTTT.

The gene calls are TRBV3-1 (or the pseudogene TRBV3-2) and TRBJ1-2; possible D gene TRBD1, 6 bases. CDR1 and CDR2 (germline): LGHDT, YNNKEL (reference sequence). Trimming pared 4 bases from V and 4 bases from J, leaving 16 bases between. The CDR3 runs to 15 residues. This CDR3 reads CASSPKPAGAYGYTF. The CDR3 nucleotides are TGTGCCAGCAGCCCTAAACCCGCAGGGGCCTATGGCTACACCTTC.

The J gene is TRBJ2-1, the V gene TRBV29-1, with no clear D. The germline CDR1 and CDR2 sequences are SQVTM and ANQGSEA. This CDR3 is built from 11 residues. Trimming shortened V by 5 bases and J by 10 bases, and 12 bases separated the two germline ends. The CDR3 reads CSVFPFLEQFF. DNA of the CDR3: TGCAGCGTTTTCCCCTTCTTAGAGCAGTTCTTC.

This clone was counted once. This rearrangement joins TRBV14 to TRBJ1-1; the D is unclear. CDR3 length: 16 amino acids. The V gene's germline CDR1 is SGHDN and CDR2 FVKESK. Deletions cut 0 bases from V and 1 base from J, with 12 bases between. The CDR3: CASSQETGFRNTEAFF. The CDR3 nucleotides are TGTGCCAGCAGCCAAGAAACGGGGTTCCGGAACACTGAAGCTTTCTTT. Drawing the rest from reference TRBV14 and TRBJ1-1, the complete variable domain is EAGVTQFPSHSVIEKGQTVTLRCDPISGHDNLYWYRRVMGKEIKFLLHFVKESKQDESGMPNNRFLAERTGGTYSTLKVQPAELEDSGVYFCASSQETGFRNTEAFFGQGTRLTVV.

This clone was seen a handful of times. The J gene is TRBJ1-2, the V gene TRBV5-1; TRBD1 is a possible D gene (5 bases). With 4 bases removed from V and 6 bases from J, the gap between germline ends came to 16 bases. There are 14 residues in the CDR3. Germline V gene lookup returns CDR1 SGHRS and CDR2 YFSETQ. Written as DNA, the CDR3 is TGCGCCAGCAGCCCCGGAGGGGAAGTGGATGGCTACACCTTC. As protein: CASSPGGEVDGYTF. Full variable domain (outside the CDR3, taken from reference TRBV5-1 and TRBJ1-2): KAGVTQTPRYLIKTRGQQVTLSCSPISGHRSVSWYQQTPGQGLQFLFEYFSETQRNKGNFPGRFSGRQFSNSRSEMNVSTLELGDSALYLCASSPGGEVDGYTFGSGTRLTVV.

The CDR3 DNA reads as TGTGCCAGTACCCCGGACAGGGGGAGCAATCAGCCCCAGCATTTT. Encoded protein: CASTPDRGSNQPQHF. The gene calls are TRBV19 and TRBJ1-5, with 10 bases that match TRBD1. The CDR3 is 15 residues long. Trimming removed 7 bases from V and 1 base from J; junction bases left unmatched: 4. CDR1 is LNHDA, CDR2 SQIVND, per germline (reference sequence).

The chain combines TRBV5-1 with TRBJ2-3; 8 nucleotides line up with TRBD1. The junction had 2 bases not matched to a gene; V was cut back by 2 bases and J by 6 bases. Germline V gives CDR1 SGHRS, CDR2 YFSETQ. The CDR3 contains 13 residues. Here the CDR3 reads CASSFGQGDTQYF. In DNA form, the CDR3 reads TGCGCCAGCAGCTTTGGACAGGGCGATACGCAGTATTTT.

The chain's CDR3 is CARHLDTDSGNTIYF. The CDR3 nucleotides read TGTGCCAGACACCTCGACACGGACTCTGGAAACACCATATATTTT. The chain joins TRBV2 to TRBJ1-3; D is undetermined. CDR3 length: 15 residues. Trimming left V 9 bases short and J 0 bases short, with 15 bases between. The germline V gene has CDR1 SNHLY and CDR2 FYNNEI.

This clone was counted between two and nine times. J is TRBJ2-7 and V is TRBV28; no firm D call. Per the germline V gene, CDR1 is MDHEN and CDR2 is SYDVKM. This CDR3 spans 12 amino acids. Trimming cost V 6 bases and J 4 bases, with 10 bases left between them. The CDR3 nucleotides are TGTGCCAGCAGCCCAATCCTATACGAGCAGTACTTC. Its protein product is CASSPILYEQYF.